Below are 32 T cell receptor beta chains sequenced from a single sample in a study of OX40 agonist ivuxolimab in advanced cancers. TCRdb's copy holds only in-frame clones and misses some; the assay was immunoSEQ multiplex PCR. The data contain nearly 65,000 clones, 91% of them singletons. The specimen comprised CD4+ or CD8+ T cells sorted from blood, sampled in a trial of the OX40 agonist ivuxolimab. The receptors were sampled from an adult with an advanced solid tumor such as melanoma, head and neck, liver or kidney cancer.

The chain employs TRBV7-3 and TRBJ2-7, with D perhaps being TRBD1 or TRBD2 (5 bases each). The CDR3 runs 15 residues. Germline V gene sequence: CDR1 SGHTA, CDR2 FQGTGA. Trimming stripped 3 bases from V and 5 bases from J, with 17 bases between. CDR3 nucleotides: TGTGCCAGCAGCTTTGGGGTAGGGACGTTGAACGAGCAGTACGTC. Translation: CASSFGVGTLNEQYV.

For the CDR3, the DNA is TGTGCCAGCAGGCCCATAGCGGGCTCCTACAATGAGCAGTTCTTC. Translation gives CASRPIAGSYNEQFF. The chain combines TRBV6-1 with TRBJ2-1; 7 nucleotides agree with TRBD2. CDR1 and CDR2 from the germline V gene are MNHNS and SASEGT. Trimming removed 6 bases from V and 0 bases from J; junction bases left unmatched: 5. The CDR3 is made up of 15 amino acids.

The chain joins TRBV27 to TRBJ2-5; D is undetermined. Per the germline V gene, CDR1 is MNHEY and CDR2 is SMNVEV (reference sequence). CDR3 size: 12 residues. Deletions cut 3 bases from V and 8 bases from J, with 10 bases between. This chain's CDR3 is CASSFPRGTQYF. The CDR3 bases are TGTGCCAGCAGTTTCCCTAGAGGAACCCAGTACTTC.

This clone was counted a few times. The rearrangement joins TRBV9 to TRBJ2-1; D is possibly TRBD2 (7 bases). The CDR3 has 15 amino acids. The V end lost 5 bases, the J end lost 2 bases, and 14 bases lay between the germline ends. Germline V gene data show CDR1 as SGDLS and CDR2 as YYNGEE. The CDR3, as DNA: TGTGCCAGCAGTAAGGGGGGGACTCCCTACAATGAGCAGTTCTTC. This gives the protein CASSKGGTPYNEQFF.

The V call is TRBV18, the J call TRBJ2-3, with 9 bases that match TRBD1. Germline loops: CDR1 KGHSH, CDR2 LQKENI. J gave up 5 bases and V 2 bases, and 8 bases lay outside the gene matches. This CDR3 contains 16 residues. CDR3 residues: CASSPSLGQGIDTQYF. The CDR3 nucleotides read TGTGCCAGCTCACCATCTCTAGGACAGGGGATAGATACGCAGTATTTT.

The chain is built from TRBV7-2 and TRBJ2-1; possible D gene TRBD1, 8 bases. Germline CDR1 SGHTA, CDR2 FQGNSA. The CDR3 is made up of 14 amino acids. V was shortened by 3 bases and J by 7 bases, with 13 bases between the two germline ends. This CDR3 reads CASSLVQGGNEQFF. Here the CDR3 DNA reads TGTGCCAGCAGCTTGGTACAGGGGGGGAATGAGCAGTTCTTC.

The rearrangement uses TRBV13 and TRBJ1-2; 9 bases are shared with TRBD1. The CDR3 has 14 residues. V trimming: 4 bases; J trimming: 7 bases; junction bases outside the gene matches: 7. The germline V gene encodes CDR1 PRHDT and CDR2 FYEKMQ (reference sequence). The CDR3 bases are TGTGCCAGCAGCTCCTGGGACAGGGAAAGTGGCTACACCTTC. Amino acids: CASSSWDRESGYTF. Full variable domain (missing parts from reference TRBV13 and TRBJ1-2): AAGVIQSPRHLIKEKRETATLKCYPIPRHDTVYWYQQGPGQDPQFLISFYEKMQSDKGSIPDRFSAQQFSDYHSELNMSSLELGDSALYFCASSSWDRESGYTFGSGTRLTVV.

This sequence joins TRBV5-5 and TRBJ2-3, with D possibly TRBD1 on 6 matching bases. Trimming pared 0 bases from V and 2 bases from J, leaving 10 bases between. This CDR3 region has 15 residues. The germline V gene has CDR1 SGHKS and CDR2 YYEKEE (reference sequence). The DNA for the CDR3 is TGTGCCAGCAGCTTGGACGGACAGTTCACAGATACGCAGTATTTT. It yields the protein CASSLDGQFTDTQYF. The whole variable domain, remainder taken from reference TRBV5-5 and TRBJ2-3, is DAGVTQSPTHLIKTRGQQVTLRCSPISGHKSVSWYQQVLGQGPQFIFQYYEKEERGRGNFPDRFSARQFPNYSSELNVNALLLGDSALYLCASSLDGQFTDTQYFGPGTRLTVL.

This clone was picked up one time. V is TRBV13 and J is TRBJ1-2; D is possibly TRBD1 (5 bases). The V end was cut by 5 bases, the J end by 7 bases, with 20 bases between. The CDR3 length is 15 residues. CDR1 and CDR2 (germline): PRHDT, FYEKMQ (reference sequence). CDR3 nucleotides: TGTGCCAGCAGCAGCCGGGACCGAGTCTTGGGTGGCTACACCTTC. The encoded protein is CASSSRDRVLGGYTF.

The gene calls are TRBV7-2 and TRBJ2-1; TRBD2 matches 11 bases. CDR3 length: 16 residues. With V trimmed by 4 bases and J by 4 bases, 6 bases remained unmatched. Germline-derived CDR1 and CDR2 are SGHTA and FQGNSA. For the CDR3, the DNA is TGTGCCAGCAGCTCCATAGCGGGAGGGAAATACAATGAGCAGTTCTTC. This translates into CASSSIAGGKYNEQFF.

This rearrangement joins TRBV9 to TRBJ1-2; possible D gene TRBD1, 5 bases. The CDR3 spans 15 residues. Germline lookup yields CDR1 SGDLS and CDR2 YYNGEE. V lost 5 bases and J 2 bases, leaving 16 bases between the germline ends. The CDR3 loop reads CASRDDRSSNYGYTF. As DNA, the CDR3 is TGTGCCAGCAGGGACGACAGATCGTCCAACTATGGCTACACCTTC.

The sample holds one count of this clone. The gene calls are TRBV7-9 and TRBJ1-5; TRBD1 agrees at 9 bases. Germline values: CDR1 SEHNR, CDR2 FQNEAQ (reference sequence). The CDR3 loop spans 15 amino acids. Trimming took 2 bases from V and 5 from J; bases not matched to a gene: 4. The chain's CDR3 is CASSLPGTGHQPQHF. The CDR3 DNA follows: TGTGCCAGCAGCTTACCCGGGACAGGGCATCAGCCCCAGCATTTT.

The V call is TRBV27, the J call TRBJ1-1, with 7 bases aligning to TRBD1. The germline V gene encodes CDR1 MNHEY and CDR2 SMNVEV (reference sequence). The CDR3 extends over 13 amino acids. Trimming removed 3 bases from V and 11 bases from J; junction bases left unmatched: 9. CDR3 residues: CASSLGGGFRAFF. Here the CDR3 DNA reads TGTGCCAGCAGTTTGGGAGGGGGCTTTCGGGCTTTCTTT.

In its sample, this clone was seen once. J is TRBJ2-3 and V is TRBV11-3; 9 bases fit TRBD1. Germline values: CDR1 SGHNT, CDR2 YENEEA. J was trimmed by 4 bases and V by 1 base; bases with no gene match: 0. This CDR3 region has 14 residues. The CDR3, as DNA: TGTGCCAGCAGCTTAGGACAGGGGGCAGATACGCAGTATTTT. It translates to CASSLGQGADTQYF.

CDR3 region: CASSRGTSGLNEQFF. The CDR3 nucleotides are TGTGCCAGCAGTCGTGGGACTAGCGGGTTGAATGAGCAGTTCTTC. This chain uses TRBV27 with TRBJ2-1; 12 nucleotides match TRBD2. CDR3 length: 15 residues. From germline, CDR1 is MNHEY and CDR2 SMNVEV (reference sequence). The trim removed 5 bases at V and 7 bases at J, leaving 6 bases unmatched.

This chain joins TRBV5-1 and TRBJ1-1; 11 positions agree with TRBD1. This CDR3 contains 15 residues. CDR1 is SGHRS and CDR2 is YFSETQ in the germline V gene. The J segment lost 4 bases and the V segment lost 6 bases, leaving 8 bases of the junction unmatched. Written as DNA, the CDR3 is TGCGCCAGCACCGCGGACAGGGGGCCCCTCACTGAAGCTTTCTTT. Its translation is CASTADRGPLTEAFF.

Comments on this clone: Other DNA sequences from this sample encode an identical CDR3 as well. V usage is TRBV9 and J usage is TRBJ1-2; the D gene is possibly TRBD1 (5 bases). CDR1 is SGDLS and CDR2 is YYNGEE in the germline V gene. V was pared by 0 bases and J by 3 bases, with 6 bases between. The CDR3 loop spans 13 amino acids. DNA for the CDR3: TGTGCCAGCAGCGTAGGGGGCGACTATGGCTACACCTTC. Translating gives CASSVGGDYGYTF.

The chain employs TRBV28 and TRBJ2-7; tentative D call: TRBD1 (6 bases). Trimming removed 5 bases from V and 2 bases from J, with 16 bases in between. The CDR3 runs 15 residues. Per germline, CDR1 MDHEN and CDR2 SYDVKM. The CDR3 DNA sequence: TGTGCCAGCAGTGCATGGCCGGACAGACCCTACGAGCAGTACGTC. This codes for CASSAWPDRPYEQYV.

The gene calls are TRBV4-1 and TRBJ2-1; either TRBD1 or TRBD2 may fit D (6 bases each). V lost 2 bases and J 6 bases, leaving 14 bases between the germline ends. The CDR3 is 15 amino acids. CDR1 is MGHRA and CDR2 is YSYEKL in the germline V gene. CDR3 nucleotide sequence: TGCGCCAGCAGCCAATATTCGGGGGCGGGCAATGAGCAGTTCTTC. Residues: CASSQYSGAGNEQFF.

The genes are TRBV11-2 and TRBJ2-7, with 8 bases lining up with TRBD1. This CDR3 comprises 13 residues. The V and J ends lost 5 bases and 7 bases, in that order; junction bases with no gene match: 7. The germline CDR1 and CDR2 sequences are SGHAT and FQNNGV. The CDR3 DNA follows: TGTGCCAGCAGCCCCGACAGGGGTGGGGAGCAGTACTTC. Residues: CASSPDRGGEQYF.

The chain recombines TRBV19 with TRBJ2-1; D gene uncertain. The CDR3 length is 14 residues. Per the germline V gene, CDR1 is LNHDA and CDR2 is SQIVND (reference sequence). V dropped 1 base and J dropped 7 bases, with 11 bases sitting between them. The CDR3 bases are TGTGCCAGTAGTATAGTCCTAGGCGCAAATGAGCAGTTCTTC. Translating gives CASSIVLGANEQFF.

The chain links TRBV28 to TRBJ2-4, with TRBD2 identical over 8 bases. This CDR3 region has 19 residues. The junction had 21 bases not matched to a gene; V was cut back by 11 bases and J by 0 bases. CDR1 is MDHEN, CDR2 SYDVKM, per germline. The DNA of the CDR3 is TGTGCCGTGAGGTCGGCGGGAGGTCCCCTTGAGCTAGCCAAAAACATTCAGTACTTC. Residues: CAVRSAGGPLELAKNIQYF.

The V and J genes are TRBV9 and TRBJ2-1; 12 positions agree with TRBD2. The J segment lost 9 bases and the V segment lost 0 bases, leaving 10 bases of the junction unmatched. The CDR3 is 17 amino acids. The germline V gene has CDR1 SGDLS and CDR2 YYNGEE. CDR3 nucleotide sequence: TGTGCCAGCAGCGTAGGGGCCCTGACTAGCGGGGGCGCTGAGCAGTTCTTC. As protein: CASSVGALTSGGAEQFF.

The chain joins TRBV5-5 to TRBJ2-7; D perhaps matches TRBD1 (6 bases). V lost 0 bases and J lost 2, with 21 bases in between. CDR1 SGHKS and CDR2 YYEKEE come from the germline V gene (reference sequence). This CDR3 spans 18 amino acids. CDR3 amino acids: CASSLESRTAYFTYEQYV. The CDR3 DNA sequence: TGTGCCAGCAGCTTGGAGTCCAGGACAGCCTACTTCACCTACGAGCAGTACGTC.

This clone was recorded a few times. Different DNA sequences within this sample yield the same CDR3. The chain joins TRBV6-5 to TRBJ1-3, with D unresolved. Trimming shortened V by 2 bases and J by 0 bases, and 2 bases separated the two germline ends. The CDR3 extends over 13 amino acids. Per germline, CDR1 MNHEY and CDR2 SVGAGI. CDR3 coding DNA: TGTGCCAGCAGTTACGGCTCTGGAAACACCATATATTTT. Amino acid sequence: CASSYGSGNTIYF.

The chain's CDR3 is CASSYNSGDTIYF. CDR3 in DNA: TGTGCCAGCAGTTACAACTCAGGAGACACCATATATTTT. The chain uses TRBV6-5 and TRBJ1-3; D not certain. Germline assignment: CDR1 MNHEY and CDR2 SVGAGI. The V and J ends lost 2 bases and 8 bases respectively, with 10 bases between them. CDR3 length: 13 residues.

The DNA for the CDR3 is TGTGCCAGTAGTATCCCCGCAGGGTCTCAGCCCCAGCATTTT. Its translation is CASSIPAGSQPQHF. V and J are TRBV19 and TRBJ1-5, with a weak D call TRBD1 (5 bases). Germline V CDR1 and CDR2: LNHDA, SQIVND (reference sequence). V lost 3 bases and J lost 6, with 12 bases in between. The CDR3 is 14 residues long.

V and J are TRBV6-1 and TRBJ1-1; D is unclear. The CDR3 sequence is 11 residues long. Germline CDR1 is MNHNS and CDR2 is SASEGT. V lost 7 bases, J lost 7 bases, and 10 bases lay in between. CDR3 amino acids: CASTEGIEAFF. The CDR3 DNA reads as TGTGCCAGCACCGAGGGAATTGAAGCTTTCTTT.

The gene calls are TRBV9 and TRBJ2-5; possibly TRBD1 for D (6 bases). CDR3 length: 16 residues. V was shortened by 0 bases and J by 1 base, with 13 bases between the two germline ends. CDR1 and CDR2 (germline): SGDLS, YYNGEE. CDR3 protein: CASSVGYTGPQETQYF. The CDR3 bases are TGTGCCAGCAGCGTAGGATACACAGGGCCCCAAGAGACCCAGTACTTC.

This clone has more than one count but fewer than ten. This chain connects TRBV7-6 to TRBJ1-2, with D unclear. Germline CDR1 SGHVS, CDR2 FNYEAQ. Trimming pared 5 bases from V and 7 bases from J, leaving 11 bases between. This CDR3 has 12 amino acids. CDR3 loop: CASSPPDFGYTF. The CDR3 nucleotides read TGTGCCAGCAGCCCTCCCGATTTTGGCTACACCTTC.

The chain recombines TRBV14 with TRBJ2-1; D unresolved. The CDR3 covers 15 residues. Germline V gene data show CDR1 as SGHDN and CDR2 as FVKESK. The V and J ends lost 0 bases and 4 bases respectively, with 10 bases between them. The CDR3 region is CASSQEPGSYNEQFF. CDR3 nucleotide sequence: TGTGCCAGCAGCCAAGAACCTGGTTCATACAATGAGCAGTTCTTC.

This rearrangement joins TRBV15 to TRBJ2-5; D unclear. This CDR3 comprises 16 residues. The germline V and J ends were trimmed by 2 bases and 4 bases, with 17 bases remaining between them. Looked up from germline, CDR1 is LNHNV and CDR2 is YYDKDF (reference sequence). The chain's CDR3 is CATSRSRTAILETQYF. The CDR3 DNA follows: TGTGCCACCAGCAGATCGCGTACAGCAATCTTAGAGACCCAGTACTTC.